The sequence of this T cell receptor (beta chain) was determined in a study of blood T cell repertoires in COVID-19. This CDR3 region has 16 residues. Trimming pared 5 bases from V and 1 base from J, leaving 17 bases between. Germline V lookup: CDR1 SGHTA, CDR2 FQGTGA. In the original processing: Amplification of reference gene primers provided the estimated nucleated cell counts. Some clones are missing from TCRdb's copy, which holds only in-frame ones; the method was immunoSEQ multiplex PCR. Clone size and the V and J calls come from that table; the DNA yielded D and trimming. This table holds around 200,000 clones, roughly 89% found once.

What was sequenced was peripheral blood. The gene calls are TRBV7-3 and TRBJ2-5; perhaps TRBD2 as D (7 bases). The source of this sequence is a woman aged 18-30 years who had recovered from COVID-19. The CDR3 spells CASSPMGGGPQETQYF. As DNA, the CDR3 is TGTGCCAGCAGCCCTATGGGGGGGGGCCCCCAAGAGACCCAGTACTTC. The variable domain in full, with the rest retrieved from reference TRBV7-3 and TRBJ2-5, is GAGVSQTPSNKVTEKGKYVELRCDPISGHTALYWYRQSLGQGPEFLIYFQGTGAADDSGLPNDRFFAVRPEGSVSTLKIQRTERGDSAVYLCASSPMGGGPQETQYFGPGTRLLVL.